These 9 T cell receptor beta chains were all obtained from the same sample, sequenced in a study of CXCR3-negative and CXCR3-positive naive CD8 T cells. Whole-study findings and limits: TRB CDR3s of CXCR3-positive naive cells were more hydrophobic than those of CXCR3-negative naive cells.

5' RACE with UMI labels generated the TRB cDNA libraries. TCRdb reprocessed the 5' RACE reads, keeping one entry per CDR3 protein, no DNA. The repertoire shows approximately 90,000 distinct CDR3 sequences; the top ten hold 0.5% to 0.55%. The antigens these receptors bind are not known. Sequenced material: naive CXCR3+ CD8+ T cells from blood. The subset is: CD45RO-CCR7+CD27+CD95- naive CD8+ T cells expressing CXCR3 (TNR3+). The receptors stem from a human donor in good health. Some clones in this sample may be carry-over from other donors' samples.

V usage is TRBV7-6 and J usage is TRBJ1-2; TCRdb's assignment of TRBD1 cannot be checked, as there is no DNA. The V gene's germline CDR1 is SGHVS and CDR2 FNYEAQ. CDR3 size: 15 residues. This chain's CDR3 is CASSFRQGGDYSYTF.

The chain has TRBV29-1 and TRBJ2-7. The V gene's germline CDR1 is SQVTM and CDR2 ANQGSEA. The CDR3 consists of 11 residues. Here the CDR3 reads CSVEVGWEQYF.

The chain combines TRBV18 with TRBJ2-7; TCRdb outputs TRBD2, but without DNA this stays unchecked. Germline assignment: CDR1 KGHSH and CDR2 LQKENI. The CDR3 runs to 14 residues. This chain's CDR3 is CASSPRTSGDEQYF.

The rearrangement uses TRBV12-3 or TRBV12-4 and TRBJ1-1. The CDR3 is 13 residues long. The CDR3 protein is CASSSGGLTEAFF.

The rearrangement joins TRBV20-1 to TRBJ1-1; absent DNA, TCRdb's TRBD1 call cannot be checked. The CDR3 has 15 amino acids. Germline-derived CDR1 and CDR2 are DFQATT and SNEGSKA (reference sequence). CDR3 loop: CSARDPDRPNTEAFF.

This chain links TRBV7-8 with TRBJ2-7; absent DNA, TCRdb's TRBD1 call cannot be checked. This CDR3 is 14 amino acids long. CDR1 SGHVS and CDR2 FQNEAQ come from the germline V gene. The CDR3 sequence: CASSSGQATYEQYF. The full variable domain, in which reference TRBV7-8 and TRBJ2-7 provide the parts outside the CDR3, is GAGVSQSPRYKVAKRGQDVALRCDPISGHVSLFWYQQALGQGPEFLTYFQNEAQLDKSGLPSDRFFAERPEGSVSTLKIQRTQQEDSAVYLCASSSGQATYEQYFGPGTRLTVT.

This chain's CDR3 is CASRGTGGSGQTSSYNEQFF. The V and J genes are TRBV7-2 and TRBJ2-1; TCRdb's D gene call, TRBD1, goes unchecked for lack of DNA. CDR3 length: 20 residues. Germline V CDR1 and CDR2: SGHTA, FQGNSA.

The chain joins TRBV3-1 to TRBJ2-7. The germline V gene encodes CDR1 LGHDT and CDR2 YNNKEL (reference sequence). The CDR3 totals 14 residues. The CDR3 protein is CASSQGRRSYEQYF.

The CDR3: CASSPTNSYEQYF. The chain joins TRBV3-1 to TRBJ2-7; TCRdb reports TRBD2, a call that lacks DNA to check it against. Germline loops: CDR1 LGHDT, CDR2 YNNKEL (reference sequence). This CDR3 is 13 amino acids long.